This TCR beta chain was observed in a study of early T cells in non-severe SARS-CoV-2 infection. Study details: With bulk RNA from unsorted whole blood as input, sequencing yielded unpaired chains.

This clonotype was counted a few times. Its antigen is not known. Using its own MiXCR run on the 5' RACE reads, TCRdb lists one record per CDR3 protein. The data hold 60,000 to 80,000 distinct CDR3 sequences, with 10% to 15% observed a single time. The J segment lost 1 base and the V segment lost 3 bases, leaving 12 bases of the junction unmatched. The CDR3 runs to 17 residues. Germline V CDR1 and CDR2: SGHNT, YYREEE (reference sequence). Study conclusions and caveats: Using VDJdb, the matching emphasized anti-spike CD8 responses while missing private and CD4 specificities.

The chain couples TRBV5-4 to TRBJ1-2; 7 bases map to TRBD1. Specimen: whole blood. This clonotype was obtained from an adult who was a healthcare worker with PCR-confirmed SARS-CoV-2 infection or an uninfected control (not recorded which). The CDR3: CASSSGDRSGVNYGYTF. In nucleotides, the CDR3 is TGTGCCAGCAGCTCCGGGGACAGATCCGGAGTTAACTATGGCTACACCTTC.